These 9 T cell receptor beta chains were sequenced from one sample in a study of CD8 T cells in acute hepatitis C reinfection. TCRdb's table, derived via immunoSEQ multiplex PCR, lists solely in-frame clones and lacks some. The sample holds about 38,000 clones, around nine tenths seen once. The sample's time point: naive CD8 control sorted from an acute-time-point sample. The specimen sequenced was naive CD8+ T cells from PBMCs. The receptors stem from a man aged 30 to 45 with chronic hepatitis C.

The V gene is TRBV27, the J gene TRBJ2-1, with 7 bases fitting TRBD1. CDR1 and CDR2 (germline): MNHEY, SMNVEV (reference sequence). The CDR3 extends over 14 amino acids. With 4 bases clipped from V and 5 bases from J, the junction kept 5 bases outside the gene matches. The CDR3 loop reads CASSSGDSNNEQFF. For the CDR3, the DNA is TGTGCCAGCAGTTCCGGGGACAGTAACAATGAGCAGTTCTTC.

The CDR3 reads CASSPIPGTPSSYNSPLHF. The CDR3 bases are TGTGCCAGTAGTCCAATCCCCGGGACTCCGAGCTCCTATAATTCACCCCTCCACTTT. The chain recombines TRBV19 with TRBJ1-6, with D possibly being TRBD1 (5 bases). Trimming shortened V by 5 bases and J by 0 bases, and 20 bases separated the two germline ends. Germline assignment: CDR1 LNHDA and CDR2 SQIVND (reference sequence). The CDR3 has 19 amino acids.

The CDR3 loop reads CASSSPLGWTEAFF. The CDR3, as DNA: TGTGCCAGCAGTTCCCCCTTAGGGTGGACTGAAGCTTTCTTT. The rearrangement joins TRBV6-1 to TRBJ1-1; D is undetermined. This CDR3 is 14 amino acids long. Trimming pared 5 bases from V and 5 bases from J, leaving 15 bases between. The germline CDR1 and CDR2 sequences are MNHNS and SASEGT.

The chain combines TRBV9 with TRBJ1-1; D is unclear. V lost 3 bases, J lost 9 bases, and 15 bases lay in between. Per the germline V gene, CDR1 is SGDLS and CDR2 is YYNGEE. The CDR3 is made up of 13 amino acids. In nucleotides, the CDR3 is TGTGCCAGCAGCGGGGATACAGACCACCAAGCTTTCTTT. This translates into CASSGDTDHQAFF.

The CDR3 region is CASSTPADTTSYEQYF. The CDR3 nucleotides are TGTGCCAGCAGCACTCCCGCCGACACTACTTCCTACGAGCAGTACTTC. This chain connects TRBV7-6 to TRBJ2-7; D call uncertain. V shed 5 bases and J shed 1 base, with 18 bases lying between them. The CDR3 runs to 16 residues. Germline-derived CDR1 and CDR2 are SGHVS and FNYEAQ.

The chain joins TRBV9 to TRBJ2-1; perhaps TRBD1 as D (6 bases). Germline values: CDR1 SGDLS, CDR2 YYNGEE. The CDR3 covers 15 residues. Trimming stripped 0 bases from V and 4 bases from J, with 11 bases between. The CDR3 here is CASSVGGTKYNEQFF. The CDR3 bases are TGTGCCAGCAGCGTAGGTGGGACAAAGTACAATGAGCAGTTCTTC.

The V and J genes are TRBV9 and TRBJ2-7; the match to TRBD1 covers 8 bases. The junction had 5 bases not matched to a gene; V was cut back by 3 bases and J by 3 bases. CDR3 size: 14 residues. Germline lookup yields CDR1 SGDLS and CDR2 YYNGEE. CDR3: CASSAGQGFYEQYF. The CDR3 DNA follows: TGTGCCAGCAGCGCCGGACAGGGATTCTACGAGCAGTACTTC.

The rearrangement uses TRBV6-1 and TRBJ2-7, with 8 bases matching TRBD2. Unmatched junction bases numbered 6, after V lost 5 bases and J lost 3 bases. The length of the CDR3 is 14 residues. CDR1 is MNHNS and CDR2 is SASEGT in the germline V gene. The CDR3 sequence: CASSFGGGNYEQYF. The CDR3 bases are TGTGCCAGCAGTTTCGGCGGGGGGAACTACGAGCAGTACTTC.

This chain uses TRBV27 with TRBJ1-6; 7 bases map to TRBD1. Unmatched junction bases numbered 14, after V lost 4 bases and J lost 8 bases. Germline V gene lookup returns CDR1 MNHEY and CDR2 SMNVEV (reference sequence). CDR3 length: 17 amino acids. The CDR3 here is CASSSTNLTGLDSPLHF. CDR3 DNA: TGTGCCAGCAGTTCCACAAACTTGACAGGGCTGGATTCACCCCTCCACTTT.